A single T cell receptor (beta chain) is shown here with its context. PCR used 60 Vbeta primers and 13 Jbeta primers. Sequencing used immunoSEQ multiplex PCR; TCRdb keeps in-frame clones, though not all of them. The sample gives 100,000 to 150,000 clones, over 75% of which show up once; around 4% is in the top ten. The germline gives CDR1 SGHTA, CDR2 FQGTGA. The junction had 5 bases not matched to a gene; V was cut back by 6 bases and J by 2 bases. The CDR3 extends over 15 amino acids. These data belong to a study of cytomegalovirus exposure and HLA in healthy donors. The sequenced sample was PBMCs. This sequence joins TRBV7-3 and TRBJ2-3; 10 bases line up with TRBD2. This clonotype was sampled from a male donor in good health and CMV-seropositive. The CDR3 loop reads CASSFSGRATDTQYF. The CDR3 DNA reads TGTGCCAGCAGTTTCAGCGGGAGGGCCACAGATACGCAGTATTTT. The full variable domain, its missing parts supplied by reference TRBV7-3 and TRBJ2-3, is GAGVSQTPSNKVTEKGKYVELRCDPISGHTALYWYRQSLGQGPEFLIYFQGTGAADDSGLPNDRFFAVRPEGSVSTLKIQRTERGDSAVYLCASSFSGRATDTQYFGPGTRLTVL.